The 16 T cell receptor beta chains presented below share a single source sample, sequenced in a study of blood T cell repertoires in COVID-19. Produced via immunoSEQ multiplex PCR; TCRdb's table is partial and in-frame only. Among 250,000 to 300,000 clones listed, 86% were seen once. The sequencing input was PBMCs or T cells enriched from blood (not recorded which). Receptors originate from a man aged 18 to 30 who had recovered from COVID-19.

The rearrangement uses TRBV3-1 (or the pseudogene TRBV3-2) and TRBJ2-7, with D possibly TRBD1 on 5 matching bases. The CDR3 sequence is 15 residues long. V lost 2 bases and J lost 2, with 13 bases in between. CDR1 and CDR2 from the germline V gene are LGHDT and YNNKEL (reference sequence). CDR3: CASSQSGSWTYEQYF. CDR3 sequence (DNA): TGTGCCAGCAGCCAATCAGGGTCGTGGACCTACGAGCAGTACTTC.

The chain recombines TRBV7-9 with TRBJ1-4; no reliable D call. The CDR3 sequence is 17 residues long. CDR1 SEHNR and CDR2 FQNEAQ come from the germline V gene (reference sequence). V was clipped by 2 bases and J by 0 bases, with 13 bases between them. The DNA of the CDR3 is TGTGCCAGCAGCTTATGGCCTTTCGGGGCAACTAATGAAAAACTGTTTTTT. Translated, it gives CASSLWPFGATNEKLFF.

This chain connects TRBV28 to TRBJ2-2; 12 bases fit TRBD2. Germline CDR1 reads MDHEN; CDR2 reads SYDVKM. The CDR3 extends over 15 amino acids. J lost 5 bases, V lost 3 bases, and 1 base had no gene match. As DNA, the CDR3 is TGTGCCAGCAGTTTTCTAGCGGGAGGGACCGGGGAGCTGTTTTTT. Translation gives CASSFLAGGTGELFF. The full variable domain, completed using reference TRBV28 and TRBJ2-2, is DVKVTQSSRYLVKRTGEKVFLECVQDMDHENMFWYRQDPGLGLRLIYFSYDVKMKEKGDIPEGYSVSREKKERFSLILESASTNQTSMYLCASSFLAGGTGELFFGEGSRLTVL.

The V and J genes are TRBV7-9 and TRBJ1-4; D perhaps matches TRBD1 (5 bases). Germline-derived CDR1 and CDR2 are SEHNR and FQNEAQ (reference sequence). Trimming took 1 base from V and 5 from J, leaving 14 bases between them. The CDR3 spans 16 residues. CDR3 protein: CASSLGAGPGNEKLFF. The CDR3 DNA reads TGTGCCAGCAGCTTAGGGGCGGGGCCGGGGAATGAAAAACTGTTTTTT.

The table lists this clone with a count of one. The rearrangement joins TRBV18 to TRBJ2-7; D is uncertain. The CDR3 loop spans 14 amino acids. The germline CDR1 and CDR2 sequences are KGHSH and LQKENI. V lost 0 bases and J 2 bases, leaving 8 bases between the germline ends. In nucleotides, the CDR3 is TGTGCCAGCTCACCACCAGTCAGTACCTACGAGCAGTACTTC. Its protein product is CASSPPVSTYEQYF.

The chain has TRBV19 and TRBJ1-2, with a tentative D call TRBD1 (5 bases). Germline V gene data show CDR1 as LNHDA and CDR2 as SQIVND (reference sequence). Trimming removed 1 base from V and 2 bases from J, with 11 bases in between. The CDR3 has 15 amino acids. CDR3: CASSIAPGLNYGYTF. CDR3 coding DNA: TGTGCCAGTAGTATAGCTCCAGGGCTGAACTATGGCTACACCTTC.

The chain employs TRBV12-3 or TRBV12-4 and TRBJ1-5, with D perhaps matching TRBD1 (6 bases). Trimming stripped 6 bases from V and 7 bases from J, with 13 bases between. This CDR3 contains 13 residues. This CDR3 reads CASSNRAKQPQHF. The CDR3, as DNA: TGTGCCAGCAGCAACAGGGCAAAGCAGCCCCAGCATTTT.

V usage is TRBV7-9 and J usage is TRBJ1-4; 9 bases align to TRBD1. Germline-derived CDR1 and CDR2 are SEHNR and FQNEAQ (reference sequence). The CDR3 length is 14 residues. Trimming cost V 5 bases and J 8 bases; bases outside gene matches: 6. The CDR3 DNA sequence: TGTGCCAGCAGCCGGGGACAGGGCGGAGAAAAACTGTTTTTT. This encodes CASSRGQGGEKLFF.

The CDR3 sequence: CASSSYRGGDTEAFF. As DNA, the CDR3 is TGTGCCAGCAGCTCATACAGGGGGGGTGACACTGAAGCTTTCTTT. V is TRBV3-1 (or the pseudogene TRBV3-2) and J is TRBJ1-1; 8 bases map to TRBD1. Germline loops: CDR1 LGHDT, CDR2 YNNKEL (reference sequence). This CDR3 has 15 amino acids. V was pared by 5 bases and J by 3 bases, with 8 bases of the junction left unmatched.

This clone came up once. The chain joins TRBV19 to TRBJ1-2; 9 bases are a match to TRBD1. The germline V gene has CDR1 LNHDA and CDR2 SQIVND (reference sequence). The trim removed 6 bases at V and 3 bases at J, leaving 2 bases unmatched. The CDR3 totals 13 residues. The DNA for the CDR3 is TGTGCCAGTAGCCGGACAGGGGACTATGGCTACACCTTC. Translation: CASSRTGDYGYTF.

This chain joins TRBV30 and TRBJ1-4; a possible D gene is TRBD1 (5 bases). The germline V gene has CDR1 GTSNPN and CDR2 SVGIG (reference sequence). This CDR3 has 14 amino acids. Trimming shortened V by 0 bases and J by 6 bases, and 11 bases separated the two germline ends. The CDR3 loop reads CAWSVGWGDEKLFF. The CDR3 nucleotides read TGTGCCTGGAGTGTCGGTTGGGGGGATGAAAAACTGTTTTTT.

In the case of this clone: One end of the junction fails to match germline, which may point to a read error. The gene calls are TRBV7-7 and TRBJ2-1, with TRBD1 identical over 7 bases. CDR3 size: 15 residues. Germline CDR1 is SSHAT and CDR2 is FNYEAQ (reference sequence). CDR3 in amino acids: CASSRTRDSANEQFF. As DNA, the CDR3 is TGTGCTAGCAGCCGGACCCGGGACAGTGCAAATGAGCAGTTCTTC.

V gene TRBV19 combines with J gene TRBJ1-3; TRBD1 agrees at 8 bases. The germline V gene has CDR1 LNHDA and CDR2 SQIVND (reference sequence). Unmatched junction bases numbered 11, after V lost 9 bases and J lost 4 bases. The CDR3 has 15 residues. The CDR3 loop is CASAGQGAGGNTIYF. The CDR3 nucleotides are TGTGCCAGCGCGGGTCAGGGGGCGGGCGGAAACACCATATATTTT.

V and J are TRBV6-5 and TRBJ2-1, with 10 bases lining up with TRBD2. Germline V CDR1 and CDR2: MNHEY, SVGAGI. V gave up 2 bases and J gave up 8 bases; unmatched junction bases: 9. The CDR3 is 16 residues long. Here the CDR3 reads CASSYQAGGPVDEQFF. The CDR3 region has the DNA TGTGCCAGCAGTTACCAAGCGGGAGGGCCTGTGGATGAGCAGTTCTTC.

The chain uses TRBV2 and TRBJ2-2; 9 bases fit TRBD1. Trimming cost V 0 bases and J 6 bases; bases outside gene matches: 8. This CDR3 has 17 residues. Germline V gene sequence: CDR1 SNHLY, CDR2 FYNNEI. The CDR3 DNA sequence: TGTGCCAGCAGTGAAGCTAAGGGAACAGGGGGCTCCGGGGAGCTGTTTTTT. This sequence encodes CASSEAKGTGGSGELFF.

This clone was seen a handful of times. This sequence joins TRBV3-1 (or the pseudogene TRBV3-2) and TRBJ2-7, with TRBD1 identical over 7 bases. The V gene end was trimmed by 1 base and the J gene end by 7 bases; junction bases not matched to a gene: 4. The CDR3 runs to 13 residues. Per germline, CDR1 LGHDT and CDR2 YNNKEL (reference sequence). The CDR3 DNA is TGTGCCAGCAGCCAAGCCTCGACAGGGGAGCAGTACTTC. Its protein is CASSQASTGEQYF.